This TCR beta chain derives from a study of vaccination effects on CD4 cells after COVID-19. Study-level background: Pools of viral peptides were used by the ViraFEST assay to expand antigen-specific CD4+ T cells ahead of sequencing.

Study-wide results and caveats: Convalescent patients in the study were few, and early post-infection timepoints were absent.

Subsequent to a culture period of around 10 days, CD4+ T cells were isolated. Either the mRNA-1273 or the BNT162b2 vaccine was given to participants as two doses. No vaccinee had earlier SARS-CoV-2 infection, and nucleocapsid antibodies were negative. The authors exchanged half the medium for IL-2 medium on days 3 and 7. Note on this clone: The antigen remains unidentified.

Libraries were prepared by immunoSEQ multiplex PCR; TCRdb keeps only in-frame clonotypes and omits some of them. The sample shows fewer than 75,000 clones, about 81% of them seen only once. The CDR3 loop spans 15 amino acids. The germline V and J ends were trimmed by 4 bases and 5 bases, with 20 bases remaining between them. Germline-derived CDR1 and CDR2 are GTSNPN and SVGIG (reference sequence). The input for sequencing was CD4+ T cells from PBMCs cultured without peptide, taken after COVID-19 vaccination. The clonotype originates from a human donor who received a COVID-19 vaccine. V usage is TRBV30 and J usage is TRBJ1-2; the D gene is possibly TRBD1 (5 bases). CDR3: CAWKVPGRFSYGYTF. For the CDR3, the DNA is TGTGCCTGGAAAGTGCCAGGGCGGTTTTCGTATGGCTACACCTTC.